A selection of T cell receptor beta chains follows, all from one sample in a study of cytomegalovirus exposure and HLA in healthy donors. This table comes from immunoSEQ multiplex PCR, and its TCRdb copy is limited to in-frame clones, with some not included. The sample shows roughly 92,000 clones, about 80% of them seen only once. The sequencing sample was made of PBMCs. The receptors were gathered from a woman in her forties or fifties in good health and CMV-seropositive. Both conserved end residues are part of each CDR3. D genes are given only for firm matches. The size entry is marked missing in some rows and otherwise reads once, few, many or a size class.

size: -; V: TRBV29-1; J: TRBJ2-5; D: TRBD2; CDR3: CSVETYSGGAVRKTQYF; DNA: TGCAGCGTCGAGACCTATAGCGGGGGGGCCGTTAGAAAGACCCAGTACTTC
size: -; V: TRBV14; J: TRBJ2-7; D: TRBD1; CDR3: CASSRDRRYYEQYF; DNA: TGTGCCAGCAGCCGGGACAGGCGATACTACGAGCAGTACTTC
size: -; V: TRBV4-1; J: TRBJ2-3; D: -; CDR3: CASSQDGANSLTDTQYF; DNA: TGCGCCAGCAGCCAAGATGGAGCAAACTCCCTCACAGATACGCAGTATTTT
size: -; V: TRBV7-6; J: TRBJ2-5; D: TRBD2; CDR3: CASSLAPSPLAGFRTQYF; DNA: TGTGCCAGCAGCTTAGCTCCCTCTCCGCTAGCGGGGTTCAGGACCCAGTACTTC
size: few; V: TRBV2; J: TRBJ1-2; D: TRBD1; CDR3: CASATGGGYGYTF; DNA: TGTGCCAGCGCCACAGGGGGAGGCTATGGCTACACCTTC
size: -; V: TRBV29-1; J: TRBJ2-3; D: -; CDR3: CSVASPDTQYF; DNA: TGCAGCGTTGCCTCTCCGGATACGCAGTATTTT
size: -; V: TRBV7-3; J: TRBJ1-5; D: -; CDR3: CASSLGRDQPQHF; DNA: TGTGCCAGCAGCTTAGGCCGGGATCAGCCCCAGCATTTT
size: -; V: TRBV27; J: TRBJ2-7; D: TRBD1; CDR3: CASKGTGYEQYF; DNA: TGTGCCAGCAAGGGGACAGGCTACGAGCAGTACTTC
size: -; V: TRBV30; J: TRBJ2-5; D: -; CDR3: CAWSSGLAGQETQYF; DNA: TGTGCCTGGAGTTCAGGGTTGGCGGGACAAGAGACCCAGTACTTC
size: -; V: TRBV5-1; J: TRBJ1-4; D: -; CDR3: CASSSGAPKEKLFF; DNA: TGCGCCAGCAGCTCTGGTGCCCCTAAGGAAAAACTGTTTTTT
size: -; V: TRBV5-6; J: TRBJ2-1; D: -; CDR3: CASSLMTEGASRGEQFF; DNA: TGTGCCAGCAGCTTGATGACAGAAGGTGCATCAAGGGGTGAGCAGTTCTTC
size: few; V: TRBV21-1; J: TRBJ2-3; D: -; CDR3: CASSKRERPSTDTQYF; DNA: TGTGCCAGCAGCAAAAGAGAGCGTCCTAGCACAGATACGCAGTATTTT
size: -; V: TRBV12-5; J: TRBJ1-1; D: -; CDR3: CASGLETGLEAFF; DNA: TGTGCTAGTGGTTTGGAGACGGGGTTGGAAGCTTTCTTT
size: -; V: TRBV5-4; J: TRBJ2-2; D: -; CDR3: CASSLNPVTGELFF; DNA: TGCGCCAGCAGCTTGAACCCGGTGACCGGGGAGCTGTTTTTT
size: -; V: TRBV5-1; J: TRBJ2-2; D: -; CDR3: CASSLANTGELFF; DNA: TGCGCCAGCAGCCTAGCAAACACCGGGGAGCTGTTTTTT
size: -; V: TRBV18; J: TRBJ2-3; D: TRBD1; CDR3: CASSPIPGTGRDTQYF; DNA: TGTGCCAGCTCACCTATCCCCGGGACAGGGAGAGATACGCAGTATTTT
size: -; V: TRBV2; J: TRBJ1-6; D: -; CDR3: CASRSAGSPLHF; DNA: TGTGCCAGCAGATCCGCGGGTTCACCCCTCCACTTT
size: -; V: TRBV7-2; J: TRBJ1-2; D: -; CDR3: CASSLGGNGYTF; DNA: TGTGCCAGCAGCTTAGGAGGGAATGGCTACACCTTC
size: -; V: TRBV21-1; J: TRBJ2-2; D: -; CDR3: CASSIPGQGVMGELFF; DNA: TGTGCCAGCAGCATCCCGGGACAGGGGGTTATGGGGGAGCTGTTTTTT
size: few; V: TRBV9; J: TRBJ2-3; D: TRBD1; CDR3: CASSVDRGVDTQYF; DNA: TGTGCCAGCAGCGTAGACAGGGGGGTGGATACGCAGTATTTT
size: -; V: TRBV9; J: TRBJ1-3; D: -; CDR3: CASSVAGGANTIYF; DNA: TGTGCCAGCAGCGTAGCTGGGGGGGCGAACACCATATATTTT
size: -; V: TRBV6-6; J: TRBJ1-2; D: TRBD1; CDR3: CASSPWDRGLGYTF; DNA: TGTGCCAGCAGTCCCTGGGACAGGGGGCTAGGCTACACCTTC
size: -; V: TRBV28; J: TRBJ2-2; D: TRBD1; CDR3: CASSLLGQGTGELFF; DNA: TGTGCCAGCAGTTTACTGGGACAGGGGACCGGGGAGCTGTTTTTT
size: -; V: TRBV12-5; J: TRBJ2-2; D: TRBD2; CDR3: CASGQLLAGGELFF; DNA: TGTGCTAGTGGTCAACTACTAGCGGGCGGGGAGCTGTTTTTT
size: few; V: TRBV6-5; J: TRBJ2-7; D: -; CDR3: CASSYSGTLGYEQYF; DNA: TGTGCCAGCAGTTACTCGGGGACACTTGGCTACGAGCAGTACTTC
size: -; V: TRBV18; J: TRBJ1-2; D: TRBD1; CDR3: CASSPFRTGVDGYTF; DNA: TGTGCCAGCTCACCATTTCGTACAGGGGTCGATGGCTACACCTTC
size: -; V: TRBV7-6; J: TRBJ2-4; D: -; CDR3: CASSLERRGTAKNIQYF; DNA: TGTGCCAGCAGCTTAGAGAGGCGGGGTACAGCCAAAAACATTCAGTACTTC
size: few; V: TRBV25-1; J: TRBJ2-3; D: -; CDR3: CASSGVTERMNTQYF; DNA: TGTGCCAGCAGTGGGGTGACAGAAAGAATGAATACGCAGTATTTT
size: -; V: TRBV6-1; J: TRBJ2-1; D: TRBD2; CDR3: CASGGVEQFF; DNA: TGTGCCAGCGGGGGGGTTGAGCAGTTCTTC
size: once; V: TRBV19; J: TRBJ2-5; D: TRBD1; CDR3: CASSMQLTGVGETQYF; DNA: TGTGCCAGTAGTATGCAATTGACAGGGGTGGGGGAGACCCAGTACTTC
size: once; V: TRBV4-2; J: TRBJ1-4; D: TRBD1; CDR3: CASSRWTGGKATNEKLFF; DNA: TGTGCCAGCAGCCGTTGGACAGGGGGTAAAGCAACTAATGAAAAACTGTTTTTT
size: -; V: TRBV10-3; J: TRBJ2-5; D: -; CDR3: CAIRPGGGGTQYF; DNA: TGTGCCATCAGGCCAGGGGGAGGAGGGACCCAGTACTTC
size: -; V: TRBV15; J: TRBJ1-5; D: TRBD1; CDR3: CATSRGGNRGAQPQHF; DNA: TGTGCCACCAGCAGAGGGGGGAACAGGGGAGCGCAGCCCCAGCATTTT
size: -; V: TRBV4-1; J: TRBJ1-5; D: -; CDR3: CASSHGRGERSNQPQHF; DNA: TGCGCCAGCAGCCATGGGAGGGGCGAAAGGAGCAATCAGCCCCAGCATTTT
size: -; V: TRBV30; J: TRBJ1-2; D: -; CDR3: CAWSTGSTYGYTF; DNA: TGTGCCTGGAGCACAGGGTCGACCTATGGCTACACCTTC
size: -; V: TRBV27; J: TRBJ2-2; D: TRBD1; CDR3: CASRLGTGDNTGELFF; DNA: TGTGCCAGCAGATTGGGGACAGGCGATAACACCGGGGAGCTGTTTTTT
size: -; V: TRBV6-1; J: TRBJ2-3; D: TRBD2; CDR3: CASRLAGGTDTQYF; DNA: TGTGCCAGCAGACTAGCGGGAGGCACAGATACGCAGTATTTT
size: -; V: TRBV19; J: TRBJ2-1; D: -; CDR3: CASSTGQNSYNEQFF; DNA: TGTGCCAGTAGTACAGGACAAAACTCCTACAATGAGCAGTTCTTC
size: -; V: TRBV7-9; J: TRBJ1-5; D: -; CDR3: CASSSQVNNQPQHF; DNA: TGTGCCAGCAGCTCACAGGTGAACAATCAGCCCCAGCATTTT
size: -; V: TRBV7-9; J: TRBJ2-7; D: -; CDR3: CASSLVGAYEQYF; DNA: TGTGCCAGCAGCTTAGTGGGAGCCTACGAGCAGTACTTC
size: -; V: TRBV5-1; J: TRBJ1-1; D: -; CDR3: CASYVSIGRPEAFF; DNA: TGCGCCAGCTATGTCTCGATCGGGAGACCTGAAGCTTTCTTT
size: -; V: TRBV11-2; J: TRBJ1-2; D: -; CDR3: CASSLGGRGSDYGYTF; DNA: TGTGCCAGCAGCTTAGGAGGTAGGGGATCAGACTATGGCTACACCTTC
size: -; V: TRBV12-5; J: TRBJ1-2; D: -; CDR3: CASGLVAGWGGYTF; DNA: TGTGCTAGTGGTTTGGTGGCAGGGTGGGGTGGCTACACCTTC
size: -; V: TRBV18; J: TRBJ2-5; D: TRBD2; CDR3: CASRTTSGEETQYF; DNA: TGTGCCAGCCGTACGACTAGCGGCGAAGAGACCCAGTACTTC
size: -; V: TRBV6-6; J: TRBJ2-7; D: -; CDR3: CASSYTGSLSSYEQYF; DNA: TGTGCCAGCAGTTACACAGGGTCTCTGAGCTCCTACGAGCAGTACTTC
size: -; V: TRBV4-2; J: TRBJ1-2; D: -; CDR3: CASSQQGAGGYTF; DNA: TGTGCCAGCAGCCAACAGGGAGCGGGGGGCTACACCTTC
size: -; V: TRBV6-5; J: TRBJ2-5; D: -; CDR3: CASSYHSNQETQYF; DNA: TGTGCCAGCAGTTATCATTCAAATCAAGAGACCCAGTACTTC
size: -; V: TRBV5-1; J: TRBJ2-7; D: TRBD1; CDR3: CASSLGWTGESYEQYF; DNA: TGCGCCAGCAGCTTGGGGTGGACAGGGGAGTCCTACGAGCAGTACTTC
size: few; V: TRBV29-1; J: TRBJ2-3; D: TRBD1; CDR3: CSVSAGTGGTDTQYF; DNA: TGCAGCGTTAGCGCCGGGACAGGGGGAACAGATACGCAGTATTTT